A single sample gave rise to the 15 T cell receptor beta chains below, sequenced in a study of technical replicates of blood from a few donors. Method: immunoSEQ multiplex PCR; TCRdb's copy keeps in-frame clones and lacks some. The sample contains 70,000 to 80,000 clones, about 92% of which appear only once. Sequencing used T cells isolated from PBMCs. The origin of the receptors is a human donor in good health.

The chain employs TRBV27 and TRBJ2-7; TRBD2 might be the D (5 bases). The CDR3 spans 12 residues. Trimming removed 6 bases from V and 5 bases from J, with 11 bases in between. Germline V gives CDR1 MNHEY, CDR2 SMNVEV (reference sequence). CDR3 sequence (DNA): TGTGCCAGCAGACCCGGACTTGACGAGCAGTACTTC. It codes for CASRPGLDEQYF.

V and J are TRBV5-4 and TRBJ2-7; the D gene is possibly TRBD2 (6 bases). CDR3 size: 13 residues. Trimming stripped 0 bases from V and 3 bases from J, with 7 bases between. Germline CDR1 SGHNT, CDR2 YYREEE (reference sequence). Written as DNA, the CDR3 is TGTGCCAGCAGCTTGGCCGGGAGCTACGAGCAGTACTTC. Its translation: CASSLAGSYEQYF.

The rearrangement uses TRBV5-1 and TRBJ2-2, with TRBD2 identical over 7 bases. J lost 6 bases, V lost 0 bases, and 5 bases had no gene match. Germline V CDR1 and CDR2: SGHRS, YFSETQ. The CDR3 extends over 15 amino acids. The CDR3 is CASSLGATSSGELFF. The CDR3 nucleotides read TGCGCCAGCAGCTTGGGGGCGACTAGCTCCGGGGAGCTGTTTTTT.

V usage is TRBV7-8 and J usage is TRBJ1-1; 8 nucleotides match TRBD1. CDR1 SGHVS and CDR2 FQNEAQ come from the germline V gene. The junction had 9 bases not matched to a gene; V was cut back by 5 bases and J by 10 bases. CDR3 size: 13 residues. CDR3 protein: CASSPTGEMVAFF. CDR3 DNA: TGTGCCAGCAGCCCGACAGGGGAGATGGTAGCTTTCTTT.

The gene calls are TRBV6-5 and TRBJ2-3; TRBD2 aligns across 9 bases. This CDR3 is 15 amino acids long. CDR1 and CDR2 from the germline V gene are MNHEY and SVGAGI. V shed 0 bases, J shed 3 bases, and the junction held 1 base outside the gene matches. The CDR3 region has the DNA TGTGCCAGCAGTTACTCGAGCGGGGGGACAGATACGCAGTATTTT. Amino acids: CASSYSSGGTDTQYF.

J is TRBJ2-1 and V is TRBV28; D gene ambiguous. The germline gives CDR1 MDHEN, CDR2 SYDVKM. The CDR3 has 16 residues. V lost 6 bases and J lost 0, with 15 bases in between. CDR3 residues: CASSNWATSSYNEQFF. As DNA, the CDR3 is TGTGCCAGCAGCAACTGGGCCACCAGCTCCTACAATGAGCAGTTCTTC.

V is TRBV7-2 and J is TRBJ1-2; a weak D match, TRBD1 (6 bases). There are 13 residues in the CDR3. Trimming removed 5 bases at V and 6 bases at J, with 13 bases between. Germline V gene lookup returns CDR1 SGHTA and CDR2 FQGNSA. DNA for the CDR3: TGTGCCAGCAGCCTAGGACAGCTAGATGGCTACACCTTC. This codes for CASSLGQLDGYTF. Supplemented by reference TRBV7-2 and TRBJ1-2, the full variable domain reads GAGVSQSPSNKVTEKGKDVELRCDPISGHTALYWYRQSLGQGLEFLIYFQGNSAPDKSGLPSDRFSAERTGGSVSTLTIQRTQQEDSAVYLCASSLGQLDGYTFGSGTRLTVV.

This clone was counted only a few times. This chain connects TRBV9 to TRBJ2-5; weak D call: TRBD1 (6 bases). Trimming removed 3 bases from V and 5 bases from J, with 11 bases in between. The CDR3 spans 13 residues. CDR1 and CDR2 (germline): SGDLS, YYNGEE. CDR3 residues: CASSGTGIETQYF. Here the CDR3 DNA reads TGTGCCAGCAGCGGCACAGGGATTGAGACCCAGTACTTC.

The rearrangement joins TRBV5-1 to TRBJ1-3; 7 bases agree with TRBD1. V was clipped by 7 bases and J by 4 bases; unmatched bases: 2. The CDR3 spans 12 residues. Per germline, CDR1 SGHRS and CDR2 YFSETQ. CDR3 amino acids: CASWGQGNTIYF. DNA of the CDR3: TGCGCCAGCTGGGGACAGGGAAACACCATATATTTT.

This clone was seen only once. The chain recombines TRBV29-1 with TRBJ1-2, with 8 nucleotides matching TRBD1. The ends lost 0 bases at V and 4 bases at J; junction bases unmatched: 10. This CDR3 comprises 16 residues. The germline CDR1 and CDR2 sequences are SQVTM and ANQGSEA. CDR3 in amino acids: CSVEDMGQASAYGYTF. CDR3 bases: TGCAGCGTTGAAGATATGGGACAGGCTTCCGCCTATGGCTACACCTTC.

The chain links TRBV6-1 to TRBJ2-7; perhaps TRBD2 as D (5 bases). The CDR3 has 14 residues. V was pared by 8 bases and J by 3 bases, with 17 bases between. Germline assignment: CDR1 MNHNS and CDR2 SASEGT. CDR3 in DNA: TGTGCCAGCGCCGGGCCCGGAGGATTCTACGAGCAGTACTTC. Residues: CASAGPGGFYEQYF.

The V gene is TRBV6-5, the J gene TRBJ2-1; 8 bases map to TRBD2. V trimming: 7 bases; J trimming: 7 bases; junction bases outside the gene matches: 6. There are 13 residues in the CDR3. In germline, CDR1 is MNHEY, CDR2 SVGAGI. The CDR3 spells CASTSGPQNEQFF. The DNA for the CDR3 is TGTGCCAGCACTAGCGGGCCCCAGAATGAGCAGTTCTTC.

V and J are TRBV4-1 and TRBJ2-7; the match to TRBD1 covers 8 bases. The CDR3 sequence is 15 residues long. V dropped 4 bases and J dropped 0; count of bases not matched to a gene: 5. Germline V lookup: CDR1 MGHRA, CDR2 YSYEKL. CDR3 sequence: CASSPSTGGSYEQYF. The CDR3 region has the DNA TGCGCCAGCAGCCCATCAACAGGGGGCTCCTACGAGCAGTACTTC.

This sequence joins TRBV27 and TRBJ2-7, with 9 bases fitting TRBD1. Germline CDR1 MNHEY, CDR2 SMNVEV (reference sequence). Trimming cost V 2 bases and J 5 bases; bases outside gene matches: 4. This CDR3 contains 14 residues. The CDR3 DNA is TGTGCCAGCAGTTTAGGACAGGGGAGGCACGAGCAGTACTTC. The encoded protein is CASSLGQGRHEQYF.

CDR3 nucleotide sequence: TGTGCCAGCAGTTATGACTATTTGTCTGAGCAGTTCTTC. Encoded protein: CASSYDYLSEQFF. This sequence joins TRBV6-4 and TRBJ2-1; tentatively, D is TRBD2 (5 bases). The CDR3 runs 13 residues. V lost 5 bases to trimming and J lost 9 bases, with 14 bases between them. Germline assignment: CDR1 MRHNA and CDR2 SNTAGT.